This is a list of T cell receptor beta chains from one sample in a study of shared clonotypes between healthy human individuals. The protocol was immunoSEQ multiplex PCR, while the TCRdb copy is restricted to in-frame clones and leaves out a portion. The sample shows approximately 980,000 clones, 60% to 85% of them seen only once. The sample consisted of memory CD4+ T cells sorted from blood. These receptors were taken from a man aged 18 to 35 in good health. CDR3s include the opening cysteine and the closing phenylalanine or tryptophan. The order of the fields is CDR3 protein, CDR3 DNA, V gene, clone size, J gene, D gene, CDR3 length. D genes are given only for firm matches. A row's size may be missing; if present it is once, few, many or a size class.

CDR3 protein: CASSLVQPDNSPLHF
CDR3 DNA: TGTGCCAGCAGCTTGGTCCAGCCCGATAATTCACCCCTCCACTTT
V gene: TRBV5-6
clone size: .
J gene: TRBJ1-6
D gene: .
CDR3 length: 15

CDR3 protein: CASSLGGYNEQYF
CDR3 DNA: TGTGCCAGCAGTCTCGGGGGGTACAACGAGCAGTACTTC
V gene: TRBV28
clone size: .
J gene: TRBJ2-7
D gene: TRBD2
CDR3 length: 13

CDR3 protein: CASSLVNTETQYF
CDR3 DNA: TGTGCCAGCAGCTTAGTCAACACAGAGACCCAGTACTTC
V gene: TRBV5-6
clone size: .
J gene: TRBJ2-5
D gene: .
CDR3 length: 13

CDR3 protein: CASRGAGAETQYF
CDR3 DNA: TGTGCCAGCAGGGGAGCAGGGGCAGAGACCCAGTACTTC
V gene: TRBV6-5
clone size: once
J gene: TRBJ2-5
D gene: .
CDR3 length: 13

CDR3 protein: CARQRGRENSPLHF
CDR3 DNA: TGTGCCAGGCAGCGGGGCAGGGAAAATTCACCCCTCCACTTT
V gene: TRBV25-1
clone size: .
J gene: TRBJ1-6
D gene: .
CDR3 length: 14

CDR3 protein: CASSLGREQYF
CDR3 DNA: TGTGCCAGCAGCCTCGGGCGGGAGCAGTACTTC
V gene: TRBV5-6
clone size: .
J gene: TRBJ2-7
D gene: .
CDR3 length: 11

CDR3 protein: CASSEGRAGSPLHF
CDR3 DNA: TGCGCCAGCAGTGAAGGCCGGGCGGGTTCACCCCTCCACTTT
V gene: TRBV10-2
clone size: .
J gene: TRBJ1-6
D gene: .
CDR3 length: 14

CDR3 protein: CASRSSRDRELYSNQPQHF
CDR3 DNA: TGTGCCAGCAGGTCATCCCGGGACAGGGAATTATATAGCAATCAGCCCCAGCATTTT
V gene: TRBV28
clone size: .
J gene: TRBJ1-5
D gene: TRBD1
CDR3 length: 19

CDR3 protein: CASSLGLAGSTDTQYF
CDR3 DNA: TGCGCCAGCAGCTTGGGGCTAGCGGGCAGCACAGATACGCAGTATTTT
V gene: TRBV5-1
clone size: .
J gene: TRBJ2-3
D gene: TRBD2
CDR3 length: 16

CDR3 protein: CAWRFRGKDEKLFF
CDR3 DNA: TGTGCCTGGAGATTTAGAGGGAAGGATGAAAAACTGTTTTTT
V gene: TRBV30
clone size: .
J gene: TRBJ1-4
D gene: .
CDR3 length: 14

CDR3 protein: CAWSSETQYF
CDR3 DNA: TGTGCCTGGAGCTCAGAGACCCAGTACTTC
V gene: TRBV30
clone size: .
J gene: TRBJ2-5
D gene: .
CDR3 length: 10

CDR3 protein: CASTSSGEGAPEAFF
CDR3 DNA: TGTGCCAGCACGTCATCAGGGGAGGGGGCCCCTGAAGCTTTCTTT
V gene: TRBV5-4
clone size: .
J gene: TRBJ1-1
D gene: TRBD1
CDR3 length: 15

CDR3 protein: CATSRKQRADEQYF
CDR3 DNA: TGTGCCACCAGCAGAAAACAAAGGGCCGACGAGCAGTACTTC
V gene: TRBV15
clone size: .
J gene: TRBJ2-7
D gene: .
CDR3 length: 14

CDR3 protein: CASGEGGSSYEQYF
CDR3 DNA: TGTGCCAGTGGTGAAGGGGGTAGCTCCTACGAGCAGTACTTC
V gene: TRBV7-9
clone size: many
J gene: TRBJ2-7
D gene: .
CDR3 length: 14

CDR3 protein: CASSLDGYYGYTF
CDR3 DNA: TGCGCCAGCAGCTTGGACGGATACTATGGCTACACCTTC
V gene: TRBV5-1
clone size: once
J gene: TRBJ1-2
D gene: .
CDR3 length: 13

CDR3 protein: CATSRDQGAFQPQHF
CDR3 DNA: TGTGCCACCAGCAGAGATCAGGGGGCTTTTCAGCCCCAGCATTTT
V gene: TRBV15
clone size: .
J gene: TRBJ1-5
D gene: TRBD1
CDR3 length: 15

CDR3 protein: CASSFVKKDEQFF
CDR3 DNA: TGTGCCAGCAGCTTTGTCAAGAAAGACGAGCAGTTCTTC
V gene: TRBV7-9
clone size: .
J gene: TRBJ2-1
D gene: .
CDR3 length: 13

CDR3 protein: CASSVETGGSYEQYF
CDR3 DNA: TGTGCCAGCAGCGTAGAGACAGGTGGATCCTACGAGCAGTACTTC
V gene: TRBV9
clone size: .
J gene: TRBJ2-7
D gene: .
CDR3 length: 15

CDR3 protein: CASSAGLAHEQYF
CDR3 DNA: TGTGCCAGCAGCGCGGGACTAGCCCACGAGCAGTACTTC
V gene: TRBV7-6
clone size: .
J gene: TRBJ2-7
D gene: TRBD2
CDR3 length: 13

CDR3 protein: CASSQDWQGNQPQHF
CDR3 DNA: TGCGCCAGCAGCCAAGATTGGCAGGGAAATCAGCCCCAGCATTTT
V gene: TRBV4-3
clone size: few
J gene: TRBJ1-5
D gene: .
CDR3 length: 15

CDR3 protein: CASSYRPDPGPYEQYF
CDR3 DNA: TGTGCCAGCAGTTACAGGCCGGACCCGGGCCCCTACGAGCAGTACTTC
V gene: TRBV6-5
clone size: .
J gene: TRBJ2-7
D gene: .
CDR3 length: 16

CDR3 protein: CASSVGGAGGLGELFF
CDR3 DNA: TGTGCCAGCAGTGTCGGTGGAGCGGGAGGGCTGGGGGAGCTGTTTTTT
V gene: TRBV25-1
clone size: .
J gene: TRBJ2-2
D gene: TRBD2
CDR3 length: 16

CDR3 protein: CASSFPGQGGGSYEQYF
CDR3 DNA: TGTGCCAGCAGCTTCCCGGGACAGGGAGGTGGGTCCTACGAGCAGTACTTC
V gene: TRBV7-2
clone size: .
J gene: TRBJ2-7
D gene: TRBD1
CDR3 length: 17

CDR3 protein: CASSDAYRGYEQYF
CDR3 DNA: TGTGCCAGCAGTGACGCGTACCGAGGGTACGAGCAGTACTTC
V gene: TRBV2
clone size: .
J gene: TRBJ2-7
D gene: .
CDR3 length: 14

CDR3 protein: CASSPNQPGQGADWEAFF
CDR3 DNA: TGTGCCAGCTCACCGAACCAACCGGGACAGGGGGCGGACTGGGAAGCTTTCTTT
V gene: TRBV18
clone size: .
J gene: TRBJ1-1
D gene: TRBD1
CDR3 length: 18

CDR3 protein: CASSQDRWEDQPQHF
CDR3 DNA: TGTGCCAGCAGCCAAGATCGGTGGGAAGATCAGCCCCAGCATTTT
V gene: TRBV4-2
clone size: few
J gene: TRBJ1-5
D gene: .
CDR3 length: 15

CDR3 protein: CASSSNIGAGSEEQYF
CDR3 DNA: TGTGCCAGCAGCTCAAATATCGGGGCAGGGAGCGAGGAGCAGTACTTC
V gene: TRBV11-2
clone size: many
J gene: TRBJ2-7
D gene: .
CDR3 length: 16

CDR3 protein: CASTGGFSGANVLTF
CDR3 DNA: TGTGCCAGCACCGGGGGGTTCTCTGGGGCCAACGTCCTGACTTTC
V gene: TRBV28
clone size: .
J gene: TRBJ2-6
D gene: TRBD2
CDR3 length: 15

CDR3 protein: CASSLSAETEAFF
CDR3 DNA: TGTGCCAGCAGCTTATCAGCAGAAACTGAAGCTTTCTTT
V gene: TRBV7-9
clone size: few
J gene: TRBJ1-1
D gene: .
CDR3 length: 13

CDR3 protein: CASSYMGGEQYF
CDR3 DNA: TGTGCCAGCAGTTACATGGGGGGCGAGCAGTACTTC
V gene: TRBV6-5
clone size: few
J gene: TRBJ2-7
D gene: .
CDR3 length: 12

CDR3 protein: CAWSRRPQAFF
CDR3 DNA: TGTGCCTGGAGTCGTCGCCCGCAAGCTTTCTTT
V gene: TRBV30
clone size: .
J gene: TRBJ1-1
D gene: .
CDR3 length: 11

CDR3 protein: CASSRAPGWYEQYF
CDR3 DNA: TGTGCCAGCAGCCGGGCCCCAGGGTGGTACGAGCAGTACTTC
V gene: TRBV5-8
clone size: many
J gene: TRBJ2-7
D gene: .
CDR3 length: 14

CDR3 protein: CASSLDGRGGYEQYF
CDR3 DNA: TGTGCCAGCAGCTTAGATGGCAGAGGGGGCTACGAGCAGTACTTC
V gene: TRBV7-2
clone size: .
J gene: TRBJ2-7
D gene: .
CDR3 length: 15

CDR3 protein: CASSSGLELSEQYF
CDR3 DNA: TGTGCCAGCAGCTCCGGACTAGAACTAAGCGAGCAGTACTTC
V gene: TRBV11-2
clone size: .
J gene: TRBJ2-7
D gene: TRBD2
CDR3 length: 14

CDR3 protein: CASSITNRASNQPQHF
CDR3 DNA: TGTGCCAGTAGTATAACTAACAGGGCCAGCAATCAGCCCCAGCATTTT
V gene: TRBV19
clone size: .
J gene: TRBJ1-5
D gene: .
CDR3 length: 16

CDR3 protein: CASSQDLDRGRVYGYTF
CDR3 DNA: TGCGCCAGCAGCCAAGATCTTGACAGGGGGCGCGTCTATGGCTACACCTTC
V gene: TRBV4-1
clone size: .
J gene: TRBJ1-2
D gene: TRBD1
CDR3 length: 17

CDR3 protein: CSVSGGGRTEAFF
CDR3 DNA: TGCAGCGTTTCGGGGGGCGGCAGGACTGAAGCTTTCTTT
V gene: TRBV29-1
clone size: .
J gene: TRBJ1-1
D gene: .
CDR3 length: 13

CDR3 protein: CASSIKTGGHNEQFF
CDR3 DNA: TGTGCCAGTAGTATAAAGACAGGCGGTCACAATGAGCAGTTCTTC
V gene: TRBV19
clone size: once
J gene: TRBJ2-1
D gene: .
CDR3 length: 15

CDR3 protein: CASSLVINSEAKNTEAFF
CDR3 DNA: TGTGCCAGCAGCTTAGTTATCAACAGCGAAGCGAAGAACACTGAAGCTTTCTTT
V gene: TRBV7-6
clone size: .
J gene: TRBJ1-1
D gene: .
CDR3 length: 18

CDR3 protein: CASSVGTGGNSPLHF
CDR3 DNA: TGCGCCAGCAGTGTTGGGACAGGGGGGAATTCACCCCTCCACTTT
V gene: TRBV5-1
clone size: .
J gene: TRBJ1-6
D gene: TRBD1
CDR3 length: 15

CDR3 protein: CASSVRVQETQYF
CDR3 DNA: TGTGCTAGCAGCGTCAGGGTCCAAGAGACCCAGTACTTC
V gene: TRBV7-7
clone size: many
J gene: TRBJ2-5
D gene: .
CDR3 length: 13

CDR3 protein: CASSLGSGRGYEQYF
CDR3 DNA: TGTGCCAGCAGCTTAGGGTCAGGAAGAGGCTACGAGCAGTACTTC
V gene: TRBV7-9
clone size: .
J gene: TRBJ2-7
D gene: .
CDR3 length: 15

CDR3 protein: CASGPGDRGTDTQYF
CDR3 DNA: TGTGCCAGCGGCCCCGGTGACAGGGGGACAGATACGCAGTATTTT
V gene: TRBV5-4
clone size: .
J gene: TRBJ2-3
D gene: TRBD1
CDR3 length: 15

CDR3 protein: CASSESPGANEQFF
CDR3 DNA: TGCGCCAGCAGTGAGTCACCGGGCGCGAATGAGCAGTTCTTC
V gene: TRBV10-1
clone size: .
J gene: TRBJ2-1
D gene: .
CDR3 length: 14

CDR3 protein: CASSQEGQIYGYTF
CDR3 DNA: TGCGCCAGCAGCCAAGAAGGACAGATATATGGCTACACCTTC
V gene: TRBV4-1
clone size: once
J gene: TRBJ1-2
D gene: .
CDR3 length: 14